The rows below give T cell receptor beta chains drawn from one sample of a study of cytomegalovirus exposure and HLA in healthy donors. Generated by immunoSEQ multiplex PCR, the TCRdb table keeps only in-frame clones and is missing some. The table shows 180,000 or so clones, with about 82% occurring only once. The specimen was PBMCs. The receptors here all came from a woman between 18 and 29 years old in good health and CMV-seronegative. Both conserved end residues are part of each CDR3. D genes are given only for firm matches. Size is omitted from some rows. Given values are once, few, many or a class for expanded clones.

d_call j_call v_call clone_size cdr3_aa cdr3_nt
- TRBJ2-2 TRBV9 few CASSAAVERAVSTGELFF TGTGCCAGCAGCGCTGCTGTAGAGAGGGCCGTCTCTACCGGGGAGCTGTTTTTT
- TRBJ1-2 TRBV19 - CASSPAGEDYGYTF TGTGCCAGTAGTCCAGCTGGGGAGGACTATGGCTACACCTTC
- TRBJ1-4 TRBV4-1 - CASSPRRTAVGEKLFF TGCGCCAGCAGCCCAAGGAGGACAGCGGTCGGCGAAAAACTGTTTTTT
- TRBJ2-5 TRBV28 - CASSPFQESGDLGETQYF TGTGCCAGCAGCCCCTTCCAAGAGAGCGGAGATTTAGGGGAGACCCAGTACTTC
- TRBJ2-6 TRBV6-1 - CAIQGSGANVLTF TGTGCCATACAGGGTTCTGGGGCCAACGTCCTGACTTTC
- TRBJ1-5 TRBV28 - CASSFGGDSNQPQHF TGTGCCAGCAGTTTTGGGGGGGATAGCAATCAGCCCCAGCATTTT
- TRBJ2-1 TRBV29-1 - CSVDLTTAYNEQFF TGCAGCGTTGATTTAACGACAGCCTACAATGAGCAGTTCTTC
- TRBJ1-2 TRBV2 - CASSAIGGVGGYTF TGTGCCAGCAGTGCCATTGGCGGGGTCGGTGGCTACACCTTC
TRBD1 TRBJ1-1 TRBV10-3 once CAISENRGQMNEAFF TGTGCCATCAGTGAGAACAGGGGGCAGATGAATGAAGCTTTCTTT
- TRBJ1-1 TRBV21-1 few CASSKRKQGATQDRYTEAFF TGTGCCAGCAGCAAAAGAAAACAGGGGGCCACGCAGGATAGATACACTGAAGCTTTCTTT
TRBD1 TRBJ1-5 TRBV7-9 - CASSLASGQGDQPQHF TGTGCCAGCAGCTTAGCATCGGGACAGGGTGATCAGCCCCAGCATTTT
TRBD2 TRBJ2-4 TRBV28 - CASKEGGPPVGAKNIQYF TGTGCCAGCAAAGAGGGAGGGCCCCCAGTCGGAGCCAAAAACATTCAGTACTTC
TRBD1 TRBJ1-4 TRBV28 - CAGRQGPFEKLFF TGTGCGGGGAGACAGGGTCCATTTGAAAAACTGTTTTTT
- TRBJ1-1 TRBV5-1 - CASSLADTANEAFF TGCGCCAGCAGCTTGGCTGACACAGCTAATGAAGCTTTCTTT
- TRBJ1-4 TRBV10-1 - CASSESPGRGEKLFF TGCGCCAGCAGTGAGAGTCCGGGTAGAGGTGAAAAACTGTTTTTT
- TRBJ2-2 TRBV4-2 - CASSQGITTSGTGELFF TGTGCCAGCAGCCAAGGTATTACGACCTCGGGGACCGGGGAGCTGTTTTTT
- TRBJ2-7 TRBV30 - CAWSWGAYEQYF TGTGCCTGGAGTTGGGGCGCCTACGAGCAGTACTTC
- TRBJ1-2 TRBV5-1 once CASSELAGDLDGYTF TGCGCCAGCAGCGAGTTGGCAGGGGATTTAGATGGCTACACCTTC
TRBD1 TRBJ1-2 TRBV11-2 - CASSPSDRGGGGYTF TGTGCCAGCAGCCCATCTGACAGGGGGGGAGGTGGCTACACCTTC
- TRBJ2-7 TRBV12-5 - CASGVGTPGYEQYF TGTGCTAGTGGTGTGGGGACACCTGGCTACGAGCAGTACTTC
- TRBJ1-1 TRBV6-5 - CASSRPPGTYTEAFF TGTGCCAGCAGTCGTCCTCCGGGAACCTACACTGAAGCTTTCTTT
- TRBJ1-5 TRBV5-1 - CASSLAGAGDQPQHF TGCGCCAGCAGCTTGGCCGGGGCAGGGGATCAGCCCCAGCATTTT
- TRBJ1-2 TRBV19 - CASSTSGPNYGYTF TGTGCCAGTAGTACAAGCGGTCCTAACTATGGCTACACCTTC